The rows below give T cell receptor beta chains drawn from one sample of a study of T cell repertoires in cytomegalovirus infection. One entry per CDR3 protein results from TCRdb running MiXCR on the reads. The table has about 310,000 distinct CDR3 sequences, around 25% seen once; the top ten hold about an eighth. No cognate antigen is known for these TCRs. Sequencing was performed on cultured PBMCs, taken from culture after CMV antigen stimulation. These TCRs come from a human donor in good health (CMV status not recorded). Some clones in this sample may be carry-over from other donors' samples. Each CDR3 is given with its conserved first and last residue. A D gene is named only where the DNA matches it firmly. Some rows mark clone size as missing; the rest say once, few, many or name a class of expanded clone.

d_gene: TRBD2; j_gene: TRBJ2-1; v_gene: TRBV24-1; abundance: -; CDR3nt: TGTGCCACCAGTGGGACTAGCGGAGCCTACAATGAGCAGTTCTTC; CDR3aa: CATSGTSGAYNEQFF
d_gene: TRBD2; j_gene: TRBJ2-3; v_gene: TRBV27; abundance: -; CDR3nt: TGTGCCAGCAGTCACGAACCACCACTAGCGGGAGGGTTAGATACGCAGTATTTT; CDR3aa: CASSHEPPLAGGLDTQYF
d_gene: TRBD1; j_gene: TRBJ2-1; v_gene: TRBV14; abundance: -; CDR3nt: TGTGCCAGCAGCCAAGATCCAGGGGGCTGGCTAGCTCCCAATGAGCAGTTCTTC; CDR3aa: CASSQDPGGWLAPNEQFF
d_gene: -; j_gene: TRBJ2-7; v_gene: TRBV20-1; abundance: few; CDR3nt: TGCAGTGCTTACCAGGGGAACGAGCAGTACTTC; CDR3aa: CSAYQGNEQYF
d_gene: TRBD1; j_gene: TRBJ2-3; v_gene: TRBV28; abundance: few; CDR3nt: TGTGCCAGCAGTCCCAAATGGGACAGGGAAACCGATACGCAGTATTTT; CDR3aa: CASSPKWDRETDTQYF
d_gene: -; j_gene: TRBJ1-1; v_gene: TRBV9; abundance: -; CDR3nt: TGTGCCAGCAGCGACCTCCGGCTGGACGGTCGCGGCACTGAAGCTTTCTTT; CDR3aa: CASSDLRLDGRGTEAFF
d_gene: -; j_gene: TRBJ2-1; v_gene: TRBV12-5; abundance: few; CDR3nt: TGTGCTAGTGGCCGTGACGATTGGGTAAATGAGCAGTTCTTC; CDR3aa: CASGRDDWVNEQFF
d_gene: TRBD2; j_gene: TRBJ2-1; v_gene: TRBV7-2; abundance: few; CDR3nt: TGTGCCAGCAGGGGACTAGCGGGAGGGCGGTGGAATGAGCAGTTCTTC; CDR3aa: CASRGLAGGRWNEQFF
d_gene: -; j_gene: TRBJ2-1; v_gene: TRBV7-9; abundance: -; CDR3nt: TGTGCCAGCAGCCCTGGGCTCTATGGGTTGGCTCTTTACAATGAGCAGTTCTTC; CDR3aa: CASSPGLYGLALYNEQFF
d_gene: TRBD2; j_gene: TRBJ2-1; v_gene: TRBV5-5; abundance: few; CDR3nt: TGTGCCAGCACACCTCGTTTCGGGGTAATAGCGGGGGACAATGAGCAGTTCTTC; CDR3aa: CASTPRFGVIAGDNEQFF
d_gene: -; j_gene: TRBJ1-2; v_gene: TRBV6-6; abundance: -; CDR3nt: TGTGCCAGCAGTTACTCCCGACTACAGGGAAACTATGGCTACACCTTC; CDR3aa: CASSYSRLQGNYGYTF
d_gene: -; j_gene: TRBJ2-5; v_gene: TRBV4-1; abundance: -; CDR3nt: TGCGCCAGCAGCCAAAGGGACTTCCAAGAGACCCAGTACTTC; CDR3aa: CASSQRDFQETQYF
d_gene: -; j_gene: TRBJ1-6; v_gene: TRBV6-5; abundance: -; CDR3nt: TGTGCCAGCAGCCCCACCTTACAGTCTACCCTCCACTTT; CDR3aa: CASSPTLQSTLHF
d_gene: TRBD2; j_gene: TRBJ2-7; v_gene: TRBV6-6; abundance: few; CDR3nt: TGTGCCAGCAGTGACAATCGAGCGGGAGGGCGTCGGGGCTCCTACGAGCAGTACTTC; CDR3aa: CASSDNRAGGRRGSYEQYF
d_gene: -; j_gene: TRBJ2-1; v_gene: TRBV15; abundance: few; CDR3nt: TGTGCCACCAGCACCGACCTAGCGATCAATCTTAATGAGCAGTTCTTC; CDR3aa: CATSTDLAINLNEQFF
d_gene: TRBD2; j_gene: TRBJ2-1; v_gene: TRBV6-1; abundance: many; CDR3nt: TGTGCCAGCAGTTTTAGCGGGGCCTACAATGAGCAGTTCTTC; CDR3aa: CASSFSGAYNEQFF
d_gene: TRBD1; j_gene: TRBJ2-7; v_gene: TRBV28; abundance: -; CDR3nt: TGTGCCAGCAGGCAAGGACAGGGGGGGAACGAGCAGTACTTC; CDR3aa: CASRQGQGGNEQYF
d_gene: -; j_gene: TRBJ2-1; v_gene: TRBV7-8; abundance: few; CDR3nt: TGTGCCAGCAGCTTAGGACAGGAATTCCACAATGAGCAGTTCTTC; CDR3aa: CASSLGQEFHNEQFF
d_gene: -; j_gene: TRBJ1-1; v_gene: TRBV7-2; abundance: -; CDR3nt: TGTGCCAGCAGCTTAGGAGAGTACAGCGAAGCTTTCTTT; CDR3aa: CASSLGEYSEAFF
d_gene: -; j_gene: TRBJ1-1; v_gene: TRBV12-3/TRBV12-4; abundance: many; CDR3nt: TGTGCCAGCAGTTTAGAGATGAACACTGAAGCTTTCTTT; CDR3aa: CASSLEMNTEAFF
d_gene: -; j_gene: TRBJ1-1; v_gene: TRBV12-3/TRBV12-4; abundance: -; CDR3nt: TGTGCCAGCAGTGTCCGGGGACCGAACACTGAAGCTTTCTTT; CDR3aa: CASSVRGPNTEAFF
d_gene: TRBD2; j_gene: TRBJ2-3; v_gene: TRBV5-1; abundance: few; CDR3nt: TGCGCCAGCACCCCGACTAGCCCCAGCACAGATACGCAGTATTTT; CDR3aa: CASTPTSPSTDTQYF
d_gene: TRBD2; j_gene: TRBJ2-1; v_gene: TRBV12-5; abundance: -; CDR3nt: TGTGCTAGTGGTTTGGTACTAGCGGGAGATCTATACAATGAGCAGTTCTTC; CDR3aa: CASGLVLAGDLYNEQFF
d_gene: TRBD1; j_gene: TRBJ1-5; v_gene: TRBV7-6; abundance: many; CDR3nt: TGTGCCAGCAGCCCCCTTACAGGGGCTCAGCCCCAGCATTTT; CDR3aa: CASSPLTGAQPQHF
d_gene: -; j_gene: TRBJ1-1; v_gene: TRBV10-3; abundance: -; CDR3nt: TGTGCCATCAGTGACCCGGTGGGAGGCCTTGTCACTGAAGCTTTCTTT; CDR3aa: CAISDPVGGLVTEAFF
d_gene: TRBD2; j_gene: TRBJ2-1; v_gene: TRBV5-1; abundance: -; CDR3nt: TGCGCCAGCAGCCAGGGACTAGCGGGGGCCAATGAGCAGTTCTTC; CDR3aa: CASSQGLAGANEQFF
d_gene: TRBD2; j_gene: TRBJ2-3; v_gene: TRBV7-2; abundance: many; CDR3nt: TGTGCCACCACAACGGGTCGGGGGGTGACAGATACGCAGTATTTT; CDR3aa: CATTTGRGVTDTQYF
d_gene: TRBD2; j_gene: TRBJ2-1; v_gene: TRBV7-2; abundance: many; CDR3nt: TGTGCCAGCAGCACCCGGACTAGCGGAGCTTACAATGAGCAGTTCTTC; CDR3aa: CASSTRTSGAYNEQFF
d_gene: TRBD2; j_gene: TRBJ2-5; v_gene: TRBV7-2; abundance: many; CDR3nt: TGTGCCAGCAGCTTACTCGGGACTAGCGGCTTCCAAGAGACCCAGTACTTC; CDR3aa: CASSLLGTSGFQETQYF
d_gene: TRBD2; j_gene: TRBJ2-3; v_gene: TRBV7-2; abundance: -; CDR3nt: TGTGCCAGCAGCAGGACTAGCGGGGGGGTCACAGATACGCAGTATTTT; CDR3aa: CASSRTSGGVTDTQYF
d_gene: TRBD1; j_gene: TRBJ1-1; v_gene: TRBV4-3; abundance: few; CDR3nt: TGCGCCAGCAGCCCCGACAGGGGGCAGACAAACACTGAAGCTTTCTTT; CDR3aa: CASSPDRGQTNTEAFF
d_gene: -; j_gene: TRBJ1-1; v_gene: TRBV18; abundance: -; CDR3nt: TGTGCCAGCTCACCTCGACAGCAGGACGACACTGAAGCTTTCTTT; CDR3aa: CASSPRQQDDTEAFF
d_gene: TRBD2; j_gene: TRBJ2-1; v_gene: TRBV2; abundance: many; CDR3nt: TGTGCCAGCAGTGAGGGAGGGAACTCCTGGGGCAATGAGCAGTTCTTC; CDR3aa: CASSEGGNSWGNEQFF
d_gene: -; j_gene: TRBJ2-2; v_gene: TRBV3-1; abundance: many; CDR3nt: TGTGCCAGCAGCCGGCACGGGGTTCTTAACACCGGGGAGCTGTTTTTT; CDR3aa: CASSRHGVLNTGELFF
d_gene: TRBD2; j_gene: TRBJ2-1; v_gene: TRBV28; abundance: few; CDR3nt: TGTGCCAGCAGTTTACGCTCCGGGACTAGCGCGGGCTCCTACAATGAGCAGTTCTTC; CDR3aa: CASSLRSGTSAGSYNEQFF
d_gene: TRBD1; j_gene: TRBJ2-1; v_gene: TRBV7-9; abundance: many; CDR3nt: TGTGCCAGCAGCCAACCAGGACAGGGGCCCTACAATGAGCAGTTCTTC; CDR3aa: CASSQPGQGPYNEQFF
d_gene: -; j_gene: TRBJ2-5; v_gene: TRBV12-3/TRBV12-4; abundance: many; CDR3nt: TGTGCCAGCAGTTCAGGGGGGACAGTACAAGAGACCCAGTACTTC; CDR3aa: CASSSGGTVQETQYF
d_gene: TRBD1; j_gene: TRBJ2-4; v_gene: TRBV6-2/TRBV6-3; abundance: -; CDR3nt: TGTGCCAGCAGCGTGCGGAAAAGACAGGGCCTAGCCAAAAACATTCAGTACTTC; CDR3aa: CASSVRKRQGLAKNIQYF
d_gene: -; j_gene: TRBJ2-7; v_gene: TRBV11-1; abundance: many; CDR3nt: TGTGCCAGCAGCTTAGAGGCAGGGATTTACCTCCCGCGCGAGCAGTACTTC; CDR3aa: CASSLEAGIYLPREQYF
d_gene: -; j_gene: TRBJ1-5; v_gene: TRBV12-3/TRBV12-4; abundance: few; CDR3nt: TGTGCCAGCAGACCCCAGGGGACACGGCAGCCCCAGCATTTT; CDR3aa: CASRPQGTRQPQHF
d_gene: TRBD1; j_gene: TRBJ1-2; v_gene: TRBV4-1; abundance: few; CDR3nt: TGCGCCAGCAGCCACTCCGGGACAGGCGATCTCTATGGCTACACCTTC; CDR3aa: CASSHSGTGDLYGYTF
d_gene: -; j_gene: TRBJ2-3; v_gene: TRBV5-3; abundance: few; CDR3nt: TGTGCCAGCAGCTTGGCCGGGTTTTCCACAGATACGCAGTATTTT; CDR3aa: CASSLAGFSTDTQYF
d_gene: -; j_gene: TRBJ2-2; v_gene: TRBV19; abundance: few; CDR3nt: TGTGCCAGTAGTATACCTCAAGTTAACACCGGGGAGCTGTTTTTT; CDR3aa: CASSIPQVNTGELFF